This is a list of T cell receptor beta chains from one sample in a study of spatial heterogeneity in lung cancer. One entry per CDR3 protein results from TCRdb running MiXCR on the 5' RACE reads. The sample yields around 50,000 distinct CDR3 sequences, 7.6% seen once. The sample here was PBMCs, taken at surgery. These receptors were obtained from a female donor with early-stage non-small cell lung cancer. The CDR3 runs from the conserved cysteine through the conserved F or W. Size is stated for part of the rows, as once, few or many counts, or as a class when the clone is expanded.

size: many; J: TRBJ2-7; V: TRBV6-5; CDR3: CASRGHPYEQYF
size: many; J: TRBJ2-3; V: TRBV12-3/TRBV12-4; CDR3: CASSFPGGATQYF
size: many; J: TRBJ1-5; V: TRBV7-2; CDR3: CASSLRVVGNQPQHF
size: many; J: TRBJ2-2; V: TRBV6-6; CDR3: CASSSLRELFF
size: many; J: TRBJ2-7; V: TRBV29-1; CDR3: CSVWDSSYEQYF
size: few; J: TRBJ1-2; V: TRBV5-6; CDR3: CASSPPGDYGYTF
size: .; J: TRBJ1-1; V: TRBV19; CDR3: CASSILAGTEAFF
size: many; J: TRBJ2-1; V: TRBV9; CDR3: CASSVAGTGGLNEQFF
size: many; J: TRBJ1-1; V: TRBV7-9; CDR3: CASSLLGDAEAFF
size: many; J: TRBJ2-1; V: TRBV7-2; CDR3: CASSVGQGPYNEQFF
size: many; J: TRBJ2-1; V: TRBV27; CDR3: CASSPRGDSLYNEQFF
size: few; J: TRBJ1-2; V: TRBV18; CDR3: CASSLGTGDGYTF
size: many; J: TRBJ2-3; V: TRBV11-2; CDR3: CASSFRGGAADTQYF
size: few; J: TRBJ2-7; V: TRBV24-1; CDR3: CATSRGKSSYEQYF
size: many; J: TRBJ1-5; V: TRBV6-6; CDR3: CASSYSPTGWNQPQHF
size: many; J: TRBJ2-6; V: TRBV20-1; CDR3: CSAQISGANVLTF
size: many; J: TRBJ2-1; V: TRBV4-3; CDR3: CASSQDRGGSPSNEQFF
size: .; J: TRBJ2-7; V: TRBV12-3/TRBV12-4; CDR3: CASSLVSGDTYEQYF
size: few; J: TRBJ1-1; V: TRBV4-2; CDR3: CASSQGPTDIEAFF
size: many; J: TRBJ2-1; V: TRBV19; CDR3: CASRLDRSSYNEQFF
size: many; J: TRBJ1-1; V: TRBV30; CDR3: CAWSTRDTEAFF
size: few; J: TRBJ1-5; V: TRBV20-1; CDR3: CSARDWGNQPQHF
size: few; J: TRBJ2-3; V: TRBV20-1; CDR3: CSAGLAAFTDTQYF
size: few; J: TRBJ1-1; V: TRBV6-5; CDR3: CASSSSRGGKGRNTEAFF
size: few; J: TRBJ2-3; V: TRBV7-2; CDR3: CASSSQRGARTDTQYF
size: many; J: TRBJ2-3; V: TRBV29-1; CDR3: CSVATSGGAADTQYF
size: many; J: TRBJ2-1; V: TRBV9; CDR3: CASSYSESSYNEQFF